Listed here are 18 T cell receptor beta chains from one sample, sequenced in a study of cytomegalovirus exposure and HLA in healthy donors. PCR employed 60 Vbeta and 13 Jbeta primers. Clones were sequenced by immunoSEQ multiplex PCR, and TCRdb holds only the in-frame ones, with some missing. The sample holds approximately 110,000 clones. Material: PBMCs. The receptor set was obtained from a man younger than 35 in good health and CMV-seronegative.

The chain uses TRBV2 and TRBJ1-2; the D is unclear. From germline, CDR1 is SNHLY and CDR2 FYNNEI. CDR3 length: 11 amino acids. This CDR3 is CVEQLNYGYTF. CDR3 in DNA: TGTGTAGAACAGCTTAACTATGGCTACACCTTC. Full variable domain (missing parts from reference TRBV2 and TRBJ1-2): EPEVTQTPSHQVTQMGQEVILRCVPISNHLYFYWYRQILGQKVEFLVSFYNNEISEKSEIFDDQFSVERPDGSNFTLKIRSTKLEDSAMYFCVEQLNYGYTFGSGTRLTVV.

The chain combines TRBV7-9 with TRBJ1-1; possible D gene TRBD1, 5 bases. Trimming pared 0 bases from V and 1 base from J, leaving 6 bases between. In germline, CDR1 is SEHNR, CDR2 FQNEAQ (reference sequence). The CDR3 is 14 amino acids. The CDR3 DNA reads as TGTGCCAGCAGCTTAGCTGACAGGAACACTGAAGCTTTCTTT. Protein: CASSLADRNTEAFF.

The gene calls are TRBV28 and TRBJ2-3, with TRBD1 as a possible D gene (6 bases). Between the trimmed V and J ends, which lost 2 bases and 3 bases, there was a span of 12 bases. The CDR3 sequence is 15 residues long. Germline V lookup: CDR1 MDHEN, CDR2 SYDVKM. The CDR3 bases are TGTGCCAGCAGTTTAGCCGAGGGGGAGACAGATACGCAGTATTTT. Protein: CASSLAEGETDTQYF.

The V call is TRBV2, the J call TRBJ1-2; 9 positions agree with TRBD1. Germline CDR1 and CDR2: SNHLY and FYNNEI. The CDR3 contains 13 residues. Trimming at V came to 3 bases and at J to 8 bases, leaving 4 bases not matched to a gene. Here the CDR3 reads CASSEGTGIGYTF. DNA of the CDR3: TGTGCCAGCAGTGAGGGGACAGGGATCGGCTACACCTTC. The complete variable domain, with remaining parts taken from reference TRBV2 and TRBJ1-2, reads EPEVTQTPSHQVTQMGQEVILRCVPISNHLYFYWYRQILGQKVEFLVSFYNNEISEKSEIFDDQFSVERPDGSNFTLKIRSTKLEDSAMYFCASSEGTGIGYTFGSGTRLTVV.

This sequence joins TRBV10-3 and TRBJ2-5; 9 positions agree with TRBD2. The germline V gene has CDR1 ENHRY and CDR2 SYGVKD. The CDR3 has 16 residues. The V gene end was trimmed by 3 bases and the J gene end by 4 bases; junction bases not matched to a gene: 9. Written as DNA, the CDR3 is TGTGCCATCAGTGATAGAGGCGGGAGGGCCTTAGAGACCCAGTACTTC. Residues: CAISDRGGRALETQYF.

The J gene is TRBJ2-7, the V gene TRBV2; D possibly corresponds to TRBD1 (5 bases). V dropped 6 bases and J dropped 0 bases, with 15 bases sitting between them. This CDR3 is built from 15 residues. In germline, CDR1 is SNHLY, CDR2 FYNNEI. The CDR3 region has the DNA TGTGCCAGCAGGTGGGGCGGCGCGAGCTCCTACGAGCAGTACTTC. Amino acid sequence: CASRWGGASSYEQYF.

The rearrangement uses TRBV19 and TRBJ1-3; no clear D. This CDR3 spans 15 amino acids. Germline V CDR1 and CDR2: LNHDA, SQIVND (reference sequence). Trimming pared 3 bases from V and 0 bases from J, leaving 9 bases between. CDR3 nucleotide sequence: TGTGCCAGTAGTATCGCGCTAAGCTCTGGAAACACCATATATTTT. Protein: CASSIALSSGNTIYF.

The chain links TRBV18 to TRBJ2-3; 9 bases line up with TRBD1. The J segment lost 4 bases and the V segment lost 0 bases, leaving 8 bases of the junction unmatched. Per germline, CDR1 KGHSH and CDR2 LQKENI. This CDR3 comprises 17 residues. CDR3 in amino acids: CASSPPLGTGSADTQYF. CDR3 coding DNA: TGTGCCAGCTCACCACCGCTCGGGACAGGGTCCGCAGATACGCAGTATTTT.

V is TRBV6-1 and J is TRBJ2-1; 9 bases are a match to TRBD1. The CDR3 is 18 residues long. After removal of 0 bases from V and 2 bases from J, the junction contained 8 bases not matched to a gene. Looked up from germline, CDR1 is MNHNS and CDR2 is SASEGT. The CDR3 loop is CASSEAGFGQGPYNEQFF. CDR3 nucleotide sequence: TGTGCCAGCAGTGAAGCTGGGTTCGGACAGGGGCCCTACAATGAGCAGTTCTTC.

The chain joins TRBV5-5 to TRBJ1-2, with TRBD1 matching over 9 bases. Germline loops: CDR1 SGHKS, CDR2 YYEKEE (reference sequence). Trimming at V came to 4 bases and at J to 0 bases, leaving 4 bases not matched to a gene. This CDR3 contains 15 residues. The CDR3 is CASSRTGDTNYGYTF. CDR3 in DNA: TGTGCCAGCAGCCGGACAGGGGACACTAACTATGGCTACACCTTC.

The chain uses TRBV5-3 and TRBJ2-1; no clear D. TRBV5-3 is sorted into the ORF group, with uncertain function. Trimming left V 1 base short and J 2 bases short, with 13 bases between. The CDR3 consists of 16 residues. CDR3: CARSLHSSPTYNEQFF. CDR3 in DNA: TGTGCCAGAAGCTTGCACAGCTCCCCCACCTACAATGAGCAGTTCTTC.

This rearrangement joins TRBV7-2 to TRBJ2-5, with D possibly being TRBD2 (6 bases). The J call may be mistaken, given a closer DNA end match to TRBJ2-7. Germline V gives CDR1 SGHTA, CDR2 FQGNSA. The CDR3 has 12 residues. This CDR3 is CASRGRGYEQYF. The DNA for the CDR3 is TGTGCCAGCAGGGGGCGGGGATACGAGCAGTACTTC.

V gene TRBV7-2 combines with J gene TRBJ2-5, with D perhaps TRBD1 (5 bases). CDR3 length: 15 amino acids. The V gene's germline CDR1 is SGHTA and CDR2 FQGNSA. V lost 1 base, J lost 5 bases, and 14 bases lay in between. The CDR3 DNA reads as TGTGCCAGCAGCTTAGACAGGCCTTCCTGGGAGACCCAGTACTTC. Translation gives CASSLDRPSWETQYF.

CDR3 region: CASSYATEVTDTQYF. The CDR3 region has the DNA TGTGCCAGCAGTTACGCGACGGAGGTCACAGATACGCAGTATTTT. This chain links TRBV6-5 with TRBJ2-3; perhaps TRBD2 as D (5 bases). Per germline, CDR1 MNHEY and CDR2 SVGAGI. V dropped 2 bases and J dropped 2 bases, with 11 bases sitting between them. CDR3 size: 15 residues.

The gene calls are TRBV20-1 and TRBJ2-1; 7 nucleotides align to TRBD1. The germline V gene has CDR1 DFQATT and CDR2 SNEGSKA (reference sequence). This CDR3 has 11 residues. The CDR3 coding sequence is TGCAGCATGGACAGGTACAATGAGCAGTTCTTC. Protein: CSMDRYNEQFF.

In nucleotides, the CDR3 is TGTGCCAGCAGTGACAGAACCTACGAGCAGTACTTC. Protein: CASSDRTYEQYF. The rearrangement uses TRBV25-1 and TRBJ2-7; unclear D gene. Trimming pared 3 bases from V and 2 bases from J, leaving 5 bases between. Germline lookup yields CDR1 MGHDK and CDR2 SYGVNS. The CDR3 length is 12 residues.

The genes are TRBV7-9 and TRBJ2-4, with D maybe TRBD1 (5 bases). There are 14 residues in the CDR3. Trimming took 8 bases from V and 4 from J, leaving 15 bases between them. Per the germline V gene, CDR1 is SEHNR and CDR2 is FQNEAQ (reference sequence). For the CDR3, the DNA is TGTGCCAGCGCCGAAGGTGACAGAAAAAACATTCAGTACTTC. It is translated as CASAEGDRKNIQYF.

The chain couples TRBV6-5 to TRBJ1-6; no definite D call. The CDR3 totals 13 residues. With 5 bases removed from V and 7 bases from J, the gap between germline ends came to 9 bases. Per the germline V gene, CDR1 is MNHEY and CDR2 is SVGAGI. DNA of the CDR3: TGTGCCAGCAGTCCAGAGGCAAATTCACCCCTCCACTTT. This sequence encodes CASSPEANSPLHF.